Below, 32 T cell receptor beta chains from the same sample are listed, as sequenced in a study of OX40 agonist ivuxolimab in advanced cancers. Libraries were prepared by immunoSEQ multiplex PCR; TCRdb keeps only in-frame clonotypes and omits some of them. The table shows under 90,000 clones, with about 88% occurring only once. The source was CD4+ or CD8+ T cells sorted from blood, collected in a trial of the OX40 agonist ivuxolimab. All receptors derive from an adult with an advanced solid tumor such as melanoma, head and neck, liver or kidney cancer.

The chain has TRBV7-6 and TRBJ2-7, with 9 positions matching TRBD1. This CDR3 comprises 14 residues. J gave up 7 bases and V 4 bases, and 8 bases lay outside the gene matches. CDR1 is SGHVS, CDR2 FNYEAQ, per germline. CDR3 sequence: CASSSRPGQGEQYF. The CDR3 nucleotides are TGTGCCAGCAGCTCGCGACCGGGACAGGGAGAGCAGTACTTC.

V gene TRBV6-1 combines with J gene TRBJ1-2; no firm D call. The CDR3 length is 15 residues. V was clipped by 3 bases and J by 4 bases, with 15 bases between them. Germline CDR1 is MNHNS and CDR2 is SASEGT. The CDR3 DNA sequence: TGTGCCAGCAGTGAGAGTTCGGCTCAACGCTATGGCTACACCTTC. This codes for CASSESSAQRYGYTF.

This rearrangement joins TRBV11-2 to TRBJ2-7; tentatively, D is TRBD1 or TRBD2 (5 bases each). Germline V gives CDR1 SGHAT, CDR2 FQNNGV. This CDR3 spans 15 amino acids. V was trimmed by 5 bases and J by 6 bases, leaving 20 bases between them. This CDR3 is CASSVLPGPPGEQYF. The CDR3 region has the DNA TGTGCCAGCAGCGTACTCCCGGGACCCCCAGGCGAGCAGTACTTC.

The genes are TRBV15 and TRBJ2-5, with 8 bases identical to TRBD1. Trimming cost V 3 bases and J 5 bases; bases outside gene matches: 8. CDR3 length: 15 amino acids. CDR1 LNHNV and CDR2 YYDKDF come from the germline V gene (reference sequence). The CDR3, as DNA: TGTGCCACCAGCAGTGGACAGGGCTCGGGCGAGACCCAGTACTTC. Amino acid sequence: CATSSGQGSGETQYF.

The rearrangement uses TRBV7-2 and TRBJ2-7; the match to TRBD1 covers 8 bases. The trim removed 4 bases at V and 6 bases at J, leaving 11 bases unmatched. The CDR3 length is 15 residues. Per the germline V gene, CDR1 is SGHTA and CDR2 is FQGNSA. CDR3 coding DNA: TGTGCCAGCAGCTCTCCAGGGGGCGCCCGGGTCGAGCAGTACTTC. This gives the protein CASSSPGGARVEQYF.

The chain uses TRBV18 and TRBJ2-6, with D possibly being TRBD1 (6 bases). Trimming stripped 5 bases from V and 0 bases from J, with 17 bases between. Germline-derived CDR1 and CDR2 are KGHSH and LQKENI. The CDR3 has 18 amino acids. CDR3 loop: CASSILRGPYSGANVLTF. The CDR3 nucleotides are TGTGCCAGCTCAATACTCAGGGGTCCATACTCTGGGGCCAACGTCCTGACTTTC.

This chain links TRBV29-1 with TRBJ2-1; tentative D call: TRBD2 (6 bases). V lost 7 bases to trimming and J lost 5 bases, with 24 bases between them. Germline loops: CDR1 SQVTM, CDR2 ANQGSEA. The CDR3 has 16 amino acids. The CDR3 bases are TGCAGCGCGTACGCCCATCTAGCGAGATATAACAATGAGCAGTTCTTC. It encodes CSAYAHLARYNNEQFF.

The chain links TRBV5-5 to TRBJ2-7, with TRBD2 matching over 11 bases. CDR3 size: 16 residues. Looked up from germline, CDR1 is SGHKS and CDR2 is YYEKEE (reference sequence). Trimming removed 0 bases from V and 2 bases from J; junction bases left unmatched: 4. In nucleotides, the CDR3 is TGTGCCAGCAGCTTGGTAGGGACTAGCGGTACCTACGAGCAGTACTTC. Protein product: CASSLVGTSGTYEQYF. Combining the CDR3 with reference TRBV5-5 and TRBJ2-7 gives the whole variable domain DAGVTQSPTHLIKTRGQQVTLRCSPISGHKSVSWYQQVLGQGPQFIFQYYEKEERGRGNFPDRFSARQFPNYSSELNVNALLLGDSALYLCASSLVGTSGTYEQYFGPGTRLTVT.

This chain joins TRBV5-1 and TRBJ2-5; D is possibly TRBD1 (6 bases). Deletions cut 0 bases from V and 5 bases from J, with 17 bases between. CDR1 is SGHRS and CDR2 is YFSETQ in the germline V gene. The CDR3 runs 16 residues. CDR3 DNA: TGCGCCAGCAGCTTGGCCGGGGCCAGGGGATGGGAGACCCAGTACTTC. Its protein is CASSLAGARGWETQYF.

V and J are TRBV6-5 and TRBJ2-1; the match to TRBD2 covers 9 bases. V dropped 6 bases and J dropped 4; count of bases not matched to a gene: 4. Germline V gene sequence: CDR1 MNHEY, CDR2 SVGAGI. The CDR3 has 14 amino acids. The CDR3 coding sequence is TGTGCCAGCAGCCCGGGACTAGCTTACAATGAGCAGTTCTTC. Residues: CASSPGLAYNEQFF.

The V gene is TRBV29-1, the J gene TRBJ1-1; no clear D gene. Germline CDR1 is SQVTM and CDR2 is ANQGSEA. Trimming left V 0 bases short and J 3 bases short, with 17 bases between. The CDR3 contains 16 residues. CDR3 in DNA: TGCAGCGTTGAAGATCTCATCACGGTAGATTACACTGAAGCTTTCTTT. Translation gives CSVEDLITVDYTEAFF.

In this sample, this clone turned up a few times. The chain carries TRBV7-2 and TRBJ2-1; 8 positions match TRBD1. CDR3 length: 16 amino acids. From germline, CDR1 is SGHTA and CDR2 FQGNSA. The ends lost 1 base at V and 7 bases at J; junction bases unmatched: 9. The CDR3 bases are TGTGCCAGCAGCTTAGACGGCAGGGGGCTTGGTAATGAGCAGTTCTTC. Its translation: CASSLDGRGLGNEQFF.

The chain has TRBV19 and TRBJ2-5; D tentatively reads TRBD1 or TRBD2 (5 bases each). Trimming took off 3 bases at V and 2 bases at J, with 10 bases between the two ends. Germline loops: CDR1 LNHDA, CDR2 SQIVND (reference sequence). The CDR3 has 14 amino acids. The CDR3 sequence: CASSIRGRQETQYF. DNA for the CDR3: TGTGCCAGTAGTATTCGGGGCCGACAAGAGACCCAGTACTTC.

The chain recombines TRBV7-2 with TRBJ2-7; 8 nucleotides agree with TRBD1. J gave up 5 bases and V 5 bases, and 2 bases lay outside the gene matches. This CDR3 contains 12 residues. The germline V gene has CDR1 SGHTA and CDR2 FQGNSA. As DNA, the CDR3 is TGTGCCAGCAGCACAGGGGGTCACGAGCAGTACTTC. Its protein product is CASSTGGHEQYF.

This rearrangement joins TRBV10-2 to TRBJ1-5, with unresolved D. The V end lost 3 bases, the J end lost 9 bases, and 12 bases lay between the germline ends. The CDR3 contains 13 residues. Per the germline V gene, CDR1 is WSHSY and CDR2 is SAAADI. DNA for the CDR3: TGCGCCAGCAGTGAAAGGGAGTCCGGGCCCCAGCATTTT. Protein product: CASSERESGPQHF.

The J gene is TRBJ2-7, the V gene TRBV15, with a possible D match to TRBD2 (5 bases). Germline V gives CDR1 LNHNV, CDR2 YYDKDF (reference sequence). V dropped 3 bases and J dropped 2 bases, with 17 bases sitting between them. The CDR3 extends over 16 amino acids. CDR3 in amino acids: CATSSRPSRGTYEQYF. CDR3 DNA: TGTGCCACCAGCAGCCGCCCGTCACGGGGAACCTACGAGCAGTACTTC.

CDR3 region: CASSLESQGYNEQFF. The DNA of the CDR3 is TGTGCCAGCAGCCTAGAAAGCCAGGGGTACAATGAGCAGTTCTTC. This rearrangement joins TRBV7-2 to TRBJ2-1; possibly TRBD1 for D (6 bases). In germline, CDR1 is SGHTA, CDR2 FQGNSA. Trimming cost V 5 bases and J 4 bases, with 15 bases left between them. The CDR3 consists of 15 residues.

The chain carries TRBV5-4 and TRBJ1-4; tentative D call: TRBD1 (6 bases). The CDR3 loop spans 14 amino acids. The V gene lost 4 bases and the J gene lost 8 bases, with 15 bases spanning the gap. The germline gives CDR1 SGHNT, CDR2 YYREEE (reference sequence). CDR3 sequence: CASSLPGQSEKLFF. For the CDR3, the DNA is TGTGCCAGCAGCCTACCCGGACAGAGCGAAAAACTGTTTTTT.

The gene calls are TRBV6-1 and TRBJ2-7, with TRBD1 as a possible D gene (6 bases). CDR1 MNHNS and CDR2 SASEGT come from the germline V gene. V lost 3 bases, J lost 3 bases, and 9 bases lay in between. This CDR3 is 13 amino acids long. The CDR3 sequence: CASSEDRNYEQYF. The CDR3 DNA is TGTGCCAGCAGTGAGGACAGAAACTACGAGCAGTACTTC.

The chain couples TRBV11-3 to TRBJ2-1; 8 bases are shared with TRBD2. Germline V gene sequence: CDR1 SGHNT, CDR2 YENEEA. There are 15 residues in the CDR3. J gave up 3 bases and V 4 bases, and 5 bases lay outside the gene matches. The CDR3 protein is CASSSFSGSYNEQFF. DNA for the CDR3: TGTGCCAGCAGCTCGTTCAGCGGGAGCTACAATGAGCAGTTCTTC.

The J gene is TRBJ2-5, the V gene TRBV6-1; possibly TRBD1 for D (6 bases). The CDR3 totals 14 residues. Between the trimmed V and J ends, which lost 1 base and 3 bases, there was a span of 9 bases. Germline CDR1 and CDR2: MNHNS and SASEGT. This chain's CDR3 is CASSEGGQEETQYF. The CDR3 nucleotides are TGTGCCAGCAGTGAAGGGGGACAAGAAGAGACCCAGTACTTC.

The chain is built from TRBV5-1 and TRBJ2-5, with TRBD2 matching 14 bases. The CDR3 has 18 amino acids. V lost 7 bases to trimming and J lost 5 bases; unmatched junction nucleotides: 16. Looked up from germline, CDR1 is SGHRS and CDR2 is YFSETQ. DNA for the CDR3: TGCGCCAGCGCCAGCCGGGGGACTAGCGGGGGAAAGGTCGAGACCCAGTACTTC. Protein: CASASRGTSGGKVETQYF.

The rearrangement joins TRBV30 to TRBJ1-2, with D uncertain. CDR3 length: 16 amino acids. V gave up 0 bases and J gave up 3 bases, with 17 bases separating them. Looked up from germline, CDR1 is GTSNPN and CDR2 is SVGIG (reference sequence). The CDR3 DNA is TGTGCCTGGAGTGTACATGGACTCAAAGAGGACTATGGCTACACCTTC. This sequence encodes CAWSVHGLKEDYGYTF.

CDR3 region: CASSERTDAYEQYF. The CDR3 region has the DNA TGTGCCAGCAGTGAACGGACAGACGCCTACGAGCAGTACTTC. The chain uses TRBV2 and TRBJ2-7, with D possibly matching TRBD1 (6 bases). In germline, CDR1 is SNHLY, CDR2 FYNNEI. Trimming removed 2 bases from V and 2 bases from J, with 10 bases in between. The CDR3 runs 14 residues.

Turning to this clone: This sample also contains other DNA sequences that code for the same CDR3. The V gene is TRBV4-1, the J gene TRBJ1-2; 9 positions agree with TRBD1. Germline V CDR1 and CDR2: MGHRA, YSYEKL. The J segment lost 11 bases and the V segment lost 3 bases, leaving 10 bases of the junction unmatched. The length of the CDR3 is 14 residues. CDR3 residues: CASSHPGQGTGYTF. The CDR3 coding sequence is TGCGCCAGCAGCCACCCGGGACAGGGCACGGGTTACACCTTC.

This clone was observed a single time. The chain has TRBV4-1 and TRBJ2-6; D is perhaps TRBD2 (5 bases). V was shortened by 1 base and J by 1 base, with 11 bases between the two germline ends. Germline CDR1 reads MGHRA; CDR2 reads YSYEKL. The CDR3 runs 17 residues. As DNA, the CDR3 is TGCGCCAGCAGCCAAGGAAGAGGGTTATCTGGGGCCAACGTCCTGACTTTC. This translates into CASSQGRGLSGANVLTF.

The chain links TRBV25-1 to TRBJ1-5; maybe TRBD1 (5 bases). The CDR3 has 15 amino acids. The germline V gene encodes CDR1 MGHDK and CDR2 SYGVNS. Trimming stripped 6 bases from V and 1 base from J, with 13 bases between. The CDR3 region is CASRPTGSSNQPQHF. For the CDR3, the DNA is TGTGCCAGCAGACCCACAGGTTCGAGCAATCAGCCCCAGCATTTT.

This sequence joins TRBV9 and TRBJ2-5; 13 bases line up with TRBD2. With 4 bases clipped from V and 5 bases from J, the junction kept 17 bases outside the gene matches. The CDR3 length is 19 residues. Germline CDR1 is SGDLS and CDR2 is YYNGEE. CDR3 loop: CASSLGLLAGGLVEETQYF. CDR3 in DNA: TGTGCCAGCAGCTTGGGATTACTAGCGGGGGGGTTAGTGGAGGAGACCCAGTACTTC.

The rearrangement joins TRBV10-1 to TRBJ1-1, with TRBD1 identical over 9 bases. CDR3 size: 15 residues. Germline V gene sequence: CDR1 WNHNN, CDR2 SYGVQD (reference sequence). Trimming at V came to 3 bases and at J to 8 bases, leaving 10 bases not matched to a gene. CDR3 nucleotides: TGCGCCAGCAGTGATCCGGGACAGGGTTTGGGAGAAGCTTTCTTT. Translating it yields CASSDPGQGLGEAFF.

The V gene is TRBV5-4, the J gene TRBJ2-1, with 11 positions matching TRBD2. CDR1 and CDR2 from the germline V gene are SGHNT and YYREEE (reference sequence). The CDR3 is 16 residues long. The V and J ends lost 4 bases and 4 bases, in that order; junction bases with no gene match: 7. This CDR3 is CASSPSGTSGYNEQFF. The CDR3 DNA sequence: TGTGCCAGCAGCCCATCCGGGACTAGCGGTTACAATGAGCAGTTCTTC.

This chain links TRBV6-1 with TRBJ2-6; D is unresolved. V lost 3 bases, J lost 2 bases, and 5 bases lay in between. Per the germline V gene, CDR1 is MNHNS and CDR2 is SASEGT. The CDR3 has 14 residues. The CDR3 sequence is CASSDQTGANVLTF. The CDR3 region has the DNA TGTGCCAGCAGTGACCAAACTGGGGCCAACGTCCTGACTTTC.

This chain uses TRBV4-2 with TRBJ1-4; no clear D. V gave up 0 bases and J gave up 5 bases, with 7 bases separating them. The CDR3 runs to 14 residues. CDR1 and CDR2 from the germline V gene are LGHNA and YNFKEQ. CDR3 bases: TGTGCCAGCAGCCAAGATTTGGTAAATGAAAAACTGTTTTTT. As protein: CASSQDLVNEKLFF.